Each of the 9 T cell receptor beta chains below was sequenced from the same sample in a study of siplizumab effects on memory and regulatory T cells. The table came from immunoSEQ multiplex PCR; TCRdb's copy has only in-frame clones and leaves some out. There are tens of thousands of clones in the sample; just over 90% occur only once, and less than 40% lies in the top ten. Sequencing was performed on CD8+ T cells sorted from blood. The source is a human donor in good health.

This chain connects TRBV13 to TRBJ1-4; a possible D gene is TRBD1 (5 bases). The CDR3 contains 14 residues. Trimming removed 3 bases at V and 3 bases at J, with 8 bases between. Germline V gene data show CDR1 as PRHDT and CDR2 as FYEKMQ (reference sequence). This CDR3 reads CASSLRQSNEKLFF. The CDR3 coding sequence is TGTGCCAGCAGCTTGAGACAGTCTAATGAAAAACTGTTTTTT.

The CDR3 protein is CASSPTLGAHEQFF. In DNA, the CDR3 is TGTGCCAGCAGCCCAACCCTGGGGGCGCATGAGCAGTTCTTC. The chain uses TRBV7-2 and TRBJ2-1, with TRBD1 as a possible D gene (6 bases). Germline loops: CDR1 SGHTA, CDR2 FQGNSA. This CDR3 spans 14 amino acids. The V gene lost 5 bases and the J gene lost 8 bases, with 16 bases spanning the gap.

The chain employs TRBV7-2 and TRBJ2-1, with 13 bases that match TRBD2. Germline values: CDR1 SGHTA, CDR2 FQGNSA. This CDR3 spans 15 amino acids. J gave up 6 bases and V 3 bases, and 2 bases lay outside the gene matches. The CDR3: CASSFTSGRGNEQFF. The CDR3 DNA is TGTGCCAGCAGCTTTACTAGCGGGAGGGGCAATGAGCAGTTCTTC.

About this clone: The sample carries other DNA sequences with the same CDR3. V gene TRBV2 combines with J gene TRBJ2-2; D perhaps matches TRBD2 (5 bases). Germline-derived CDR1 and CDR2 are SNHLY and FYNNEI. This CDR3 contains 14 residues. The ends were cut back, 7 bases at V and 1 base at J, with 10 bases in the middle. The CDR3 DNA reads TGTGCCAGCAAATGGACTCAGAACACCGGGGAGCTGTTTTTT. Translation gives CASKWTQNTGELFF.

V and J are TRBV5-1 and TRBJ2-1; D uncertain. CDR3 length: 14 residues. V was clipped by 4 bases and J by 0 bases, with 8 bases between them. The germline CDR1 and CDR2 sequences are SGHRS and YFSETQ. In DNA form, the CDR3 reads TGCGCCAGCAGCCCGGTTGACTCCTACAATGAGCAGTTCTTC. It specifies CASSPVDSYNEQFF.

The genes are TRBV28 and TRBJ2-3, with 10 bases fitting TRBD2. Germline values: CDR1 MDHEN, CDR2 SYDVKM. Germline trimming cut 5 bases from V and 0 bases from J; bases unmatched to any gene: 11. The CDR3 length is 18 residues. DNA of the CDR3: TGTGCCAGCAGTCCGATAGCGGGAGGCCCCCCGAGCACAGATACGCAGTATTTT. Its protein is CASSPIAGGPPSTDTQYF.

The chain links TRBV6-6 to TRBJ2-3, with a possible D match to TRBD1 (6 bases). Trimming stripped 6 bases from V and 5 bases from J, with 15 bases between. The CDR3 contains 14 residues. CDR1 is MNHNY, CDR2 SVGAGI, per germline (reference sequence). CDR3 region: CASRGEQGLDTQYF. In DNA, the CDR3 is TGTGCCAGCAGGGGGGAACAGGGTCTAGATACGCAGTATTTT.

The chain joins TRBV9 to TRBJ1-5, with D tentatively TRBD1 (6 bases). V dropped 0 bases and J dropped 2 bases, with 9 bases sitting between them. The CDR3 loop spans 15 amino acids. Germline V CDR1 and CDR2: SGDLS, YYNGEE. CDR3 amino acids: CASSVGAGGNQPQHF. The CDR3 DNA is TGTGCCAGCAGCGTAGGGGCAGGGGGCAATCAGCCCCAGCATTTT.

There are a few counts of this clone. This sequence joins TRBV9 and TRBJ1-1; 12 bases align to TRBD1. CDR3 length: 17 residues. Unmatched junction bases numbered 7, after V lost 0 bases and J lost 4 bases. From germline, CDR1 is SGDLS and CDR2 YYNGEE. The CDR3, as DNA: TGTGCCAGCAGCGTAGAAGGGACAGGGGGCGAGGGCACTGAAGCTTTCTTT. Residues: CASSVEGTGGEGTEAFF.